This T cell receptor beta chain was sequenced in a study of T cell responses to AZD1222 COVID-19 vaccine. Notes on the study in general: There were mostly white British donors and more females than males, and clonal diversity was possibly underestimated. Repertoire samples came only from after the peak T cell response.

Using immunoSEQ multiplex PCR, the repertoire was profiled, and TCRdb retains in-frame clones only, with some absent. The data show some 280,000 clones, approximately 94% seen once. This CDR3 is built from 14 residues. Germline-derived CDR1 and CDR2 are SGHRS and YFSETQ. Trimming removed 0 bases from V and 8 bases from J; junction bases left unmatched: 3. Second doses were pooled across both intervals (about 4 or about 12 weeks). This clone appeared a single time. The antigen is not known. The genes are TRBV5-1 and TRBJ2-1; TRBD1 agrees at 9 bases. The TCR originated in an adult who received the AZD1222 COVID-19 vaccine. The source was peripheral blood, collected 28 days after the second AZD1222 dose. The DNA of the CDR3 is TGCGCCAGCAGCTTGGGGACAGGGGAGGATGAGCAGTTCTTC. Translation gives CASSLGTGEDEQFF.